This TCR beta chain is drawn from a study of human T cells and chemical hapten exposure. Each CDR3 protein gets one entry after TCRdb re-called the RACE reads with MiXCR. Here the sample spans approximately 60,000 distinct CDR3 sequences, roughly 9.8% being singletons. Germline-derived CDR1 and CDR2 are SEHNR and FQNEAQ (reference sequence). The CDR3 sequence is 16 residues long. After removal of 4 bases from V and 6 bases from J, the junction contained 11 bases not matched to a gene. This clonotype was counted ten times or more. The time point here: pre-sensitization, week 0. Treatment described: therapeutic diphenylcyclopropenone sensitization with weekly scalp DPC.

The clonotype originates from a man aged 35 to 55 with alopecia areata. Some clones in this sample may be carry-over from other donors' samples. J is TRBJ2-7 and V is TRBV7-9; 11 nucleotides align to TRBD2. This sample comprised whole blood, obtained in connection with sensitization to the hapten diphenylcyclopropenone (DPC). CDR3 region: CASSSLTSGRRGEQYF. CDR3 DNA: TGTGCCAGCAGCTCCTTAACTAGCGGGAGAAGGGGCGAGCAGTACTTC.